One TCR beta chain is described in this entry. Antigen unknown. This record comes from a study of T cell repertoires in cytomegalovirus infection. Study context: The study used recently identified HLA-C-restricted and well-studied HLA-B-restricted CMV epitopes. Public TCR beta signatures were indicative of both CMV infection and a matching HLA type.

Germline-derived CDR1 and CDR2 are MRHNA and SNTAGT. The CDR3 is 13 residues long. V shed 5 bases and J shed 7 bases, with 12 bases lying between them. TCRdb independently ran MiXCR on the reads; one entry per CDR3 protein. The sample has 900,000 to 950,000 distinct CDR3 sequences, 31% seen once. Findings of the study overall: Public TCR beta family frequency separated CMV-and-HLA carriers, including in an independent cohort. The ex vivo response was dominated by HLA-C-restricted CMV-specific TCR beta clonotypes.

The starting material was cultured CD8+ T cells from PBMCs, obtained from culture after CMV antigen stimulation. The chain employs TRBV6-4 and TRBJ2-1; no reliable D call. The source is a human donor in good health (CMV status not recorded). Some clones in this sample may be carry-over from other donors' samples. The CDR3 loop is CASSWGIGNEQFF. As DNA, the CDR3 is TGTGCCAGCAGTTGGGGAATAGGGAATGAGCAGTTCTTC.